What follows are 27 T cell receptor beta chains derived from one specimen sequenced in a study of T cells expressing NK-cell markers. TCRdb reprocessed the 5' RACE reads, with one entry per CDR3 protein and no DNA. Recorded here are a few hundred thousand distinct CDR3 sequences; the top ten clones represent about 3.6%. The specimen was blood T cells: a sorted CD56 or NKG2C T cell subset, CD4+ or CD8+ T cells, or bulk PBMC T cells (not recorded which). The receptors were gathered from a man aged 18-30 years in good health.

The chain has TRBV5-1 and TRBJ2-4; TCRdb proposes TRBD1, but this gene call is untestable without DNA. The germline V gene encodes CDR1 SGHRS and CDR2 YFSETQ. This CDR3 has 19 amino acids. The chain's CDR3 is CASSRTGTGVLEAKNIQYF.

The chain couples TRBV9 to TRBJ1-5; TCRdb names TRBD1, which stays unverified in the absence of DNA. CDR3 length equals 14 residues. Germline CDR1 SGDLS, CDR2 YYNGEE. CDR3 sequence: CASSVGQGNQPQHF. Based on the CDR3 plus reference TRBV9 and TRBJ1-5, the full variable domain is DSGVTQTPKHLITATGQRVTLRCSPRSGDLSVYWYQQSLDQGLQFLIQYYNGEERAKGNILERFSAQQFPDLHSELNLSSLELGDSALYFCASSVGQGNQPQHFGDGTRLSIL.

The V gene is TRBV11-2, the J gene TRBJ2-3; TCRdb indicates TRBD1, and absent DNA this call remains unverified. CDR3 length: 16 residues. Germline V gene sequence: CDR1 SGHAT, CDR2 FQNNGV. The CDR3 loop is CASSHWTGGKTDTQYF. Full variable domain (rest looked up from reference TRBV11-2 and TRBJ2-3): EAGVAQSPRYKIIEKRQSVAFWCNPISGHATLYWYQQILGQGPKLLIQFQNNGVVDDSQLPKDRFSAERLKGVDSTLKIQPAKLEDSAVYLCASSHWTGGKTDTQYFGPGTRLTVL.

The chain couples TRBV7-3 to TRBJ2-5; TCRdb selects TRBD1, and the lack of DNA leaves this call unchecked. CDR1 is SGHTA, CDR2 FQGTGA, per germline. This CDR3 comprises 16 residues. This CDR3 reads CASSLTPGGHPETQYF.

The V and J genes are TRBV29-1 and TRBJ1-4; the TCRdb call, TRBD1, lacks DNA for checking. Per germline, CDR1 SQVTM and CDR2 ANQGSEA. This CDR3 contains 12 residues. The chain's CDR3 is CSVLRGREKLFF.

This rearrangement joins TRBV20-1 to TRBJ2-3; TCRdb returns TRBD1, unconfirmable since there is no DNA. Germline assignment: CDR1 DFQATT and CDR2 SNEGSKA (reference sequence). The CDR3 has 15 amino acids. CDR3 amino acids: CSAVDPGQDTDTQYF.

The CDR3 protein is CASRQQGAIPNTEAFF. V usage is TRBV27 and J usage is TRBJ1-1; without DNA, the TCRdb call of TRBD1 cannot be checked. The CDR3 is 16 amino acids. Germline CDR1 and CDR2: MNHEY and SMNVEV (reference sequence).

The V and J genes are TRBV5-1 and TRBJ2-5; TCRdb's D call of TRBD1 is untestable without DNA. CDR3 size: 15 residues. The germline CDR1 and CDR2 sequences are SGHRS and YFSETQ. The CDR3 loop reads CASSLTGQGFETQYF.

The chain employs TRBV11-1 and TRBJ2-7; TCRdb reports TRBD2, a call that lacks DNA to check it against. The CDR3 totals 16 residues. CDR1 is SGHAT and CDR2 is FQDESV in the germline V gene (reference sequence). CDR3 in amino acids: CASSPRELSSGYEQYF.

This chain joins TRBV6-5 and TRBJ2-1; TCRdb designates TRBD1, a call that cannot be tested without DNA. Per the germline V gene, CDR1 is MNHEY and CDR2 is SVGAGI. The CDR3 sequence is 13 residues long. CDR3 amino acids: CASSSTGGNEQFF.

The V and J genes are TRBV15 and TRBJ2-1; the D call of TRBD2 rests on TCRdb alone, since no DNA is present to check it. This CDR3 spans 16 amino acids. Germline V CDR1 and CDR2: LNHNV, YYDKDF (reference sequence). This CDR3 reads CATSRDRGQGYNEQFF.

The CDR3 is CASSLGHITDTQYF. This chain connects TRBV13 to TRBJ2-3. CDR3 length: 14 amino acids. Germline-derived CDR1 and CDR2 are PRHDT and FYEKMQ (reference sequence).

This chain connects TRBV6-1 to TRBJ2-5; TCRdb designates TRBD2, a call that cannot be tested without DNA. Germline CDR1 reads MNHNS; CDR2 reads SASEGT. This CDR3 comprises 16 residues. The CDR3 is CASSEAGVGVGETQYF.

The rearrangement links TRBV25-1 to TRBJ2-1; TCRdb returns TRBD2, unconfirmable since there is no DNA. Germline V CDR1 and CDR2: MGHDK, SYGVNS. The CDR3 has 16 amino acids. CDR3 sequence: CASSEYGGVGDNEQFF.

V gene TRBV7-8 combines with J gene TRBJ2-3; TCRdb picks TRBD2, but there is no DNA to check that call. Per the germline V gene, CDR1 is SGHVS and CDR2 is FQNEAQ. The CDR3 is 16 amino acids. CDR3 sequence: CASSSRRAGNQDTQYF.

The gene calls are TRBV6-1 and TRBJ2-2; TCRdb designates TRBD1, a call that cannot be tested without DNA. The CDR3 totals 16 residues. Per germline, CDR1 MNHNS and CDR2 SASEGT. CDR3 loop: CASSEHWTGTTGELFF.

The chain recombines TRBV20-1 with TRBJ2-7; TCRdb selects TRBD2, and the lack of DNA leaves this call unchecked. CDR1 DFQATT and CDR2 SNEGSKA come from the germline V gene (reference sequence). This CDR3 spans 12 amino acids. CDR3 loop: CSDSGEEYEQYF.

The rearrangement links TRBV7-6 to TRBJ2-3; TCRdb's D call of TRBD2 is untestable without DNA. Per the germline V gene, CDR1 is SGHVS and CDR2 is FNYEAQ. This CDR3 region has 16 residues. The CDR3 sequence: CASSLTTEAPTDTQYF.

The chain is built from TRBV24-1 and TRBJ2-1; TCRdb outputs TRBD2, but without DNA this stays unchecked. The length of the CDR3 is 17 residues. Germline values: CDR1 KGHDR, CDR2 SFDVKD. The CDR3 region is CATSDPLLAGGPNEQFF.

The CDR3: CASSLGPGYNSPLHF. This rearrangement joins TRBV5-1 to TRBJ1-6. CDR3 length: 15 amino acids. Germline CDR1 reads SGHRS; CDR2 reads YFSETQ.

The chain links TRBV3-1 to TRBJ2-7; TCRdb calls TRBD1, which cannot be checked without DNA. This CDR3 region has 16 residues. Germline loops: CDR1 LGHDT, CDR2 YNNKEL (reference sequence). The CDR3 region is CASSTRGGPAGYEQYF.

This chain uses TRBV29-1 with TRBJ2-3; TCRdb gives TRBD2 as the D gene, but with no DNA this cannot be confirmed. The CDR3 sequence is 17 residues long. Per germline, CDR1 SQVTM and CDR2 ANQGSEA. CDR3 sequence reads: CSVEDPRTSGSTDTQYF.

This chain uses TRBV20-1 with TRBJ2-7; the D gene TCRdb calls, TRBD1, cannot be checked with no DNA. Germline V gene data show CDR1 as DFQATT and CDR2 as SNEGSKA (reference sequence). This CDR3 has 14 residues. The CDR3 sequence is CSAHPGGSSYEQYF.

The V and J genes are TRBV6-2 or TRBV6-3 and TRBJ2-3; TCRdb designates TRBD2, a call that cannot be tested without DNA. Germline V lookup: CDR1 MNHEY, CDR2 SVGEGT. This CDR3 has 15 residues. The CDR3 sequence: CASSYRTSGSDTQYF.

The CDR3 region is CASSLDHDSGANVLTF. The chain joins TRBV11-1 to TRBJ2-6. Germline V gene lookup returns CDR1 SGHAT and CDR2 FQDESV (reference sequence). The CDR3 sequence is 16 residues long.

The V gene is TRBV29-1, the J gene TRBJ2-7; TCRdb calls TRBD2, which cannot be checked without DNA. Germline CDR1 and CDR2: SQVTM and ANQGSEA. This CDR3 has 20 amino acids. CDR3 amino acids: CSVVSLFKGLAGPINYEQYF.

The CDR3 is CASSYDMGSLGTQYF. The V call is TRBV6-5, the J call TRBJ2-5; the D gene TCRdb calls, TRBD1, cannot be checked with no DNA. CDR1 and CDR2 from the germline V gene are MNHEY and SVGAGI. The CDR3 is 15 residues long.